A single sample is the source of the 32 T cell receptor beta chains below, sequenced in a study of blood T cell repertoires in COVID-19. The data were produced by immunoSEQ multiplex PCR, yet TCRdb's version contains in-frame clones alone and is incomplete. In the table there are 150,000 to 180,000 clones, roughly four fifths of which are singletons. The source material was peripheral blood. These receptors were obtained from a man older than 75 with acute or convalescent COVID-19.

The rearrangement links TRBV27 to TRBJ1-2, with a possible D match to TRBD1 (5 bases). The CDR3 consists of 15 residues. Germline V gene data show CDR1 as MNHEY and CDR2 as SMNVEV (reference sequence). The ends were cut back, 3 bases at V and 0 bases at J, with 11 bases in the middle. The CDR3 spells CASSFGGEPNYGYTF. CDR3 DNA sequence: TGTGCCAGCAGTTTTGGAGGGGAGCCTAACTATGGCTACACCTTC.

The genes are TRBV28 and TRBJ2-4, with a possible D match to TRBD1 (5 bases). Germline V gene sequence: CDR1 MDHEN, CDR2 SYDVKM. The CDR3 has 15 amino acids. V shed 1 base and J shed 2 bases, with 9 bases lying between them. CDR3 residues: CASSLLQDPKNIQYF. The DNA for the CDR3 is TGTGCCAGCAGTTTATTACAGGACCCCAAAAACATTCAGTACTTC.

The chain uses TRBV2 and TRBJ1-5, with 7 bases matching TRBD1. The length of the CDR3 is 15 residues. V dropped 6 bases and J dropped 3; count of bases not matched to a gene: 8. From germline, CDR1 is SNHLY and CDR2 FYNNEI. The CDR3 loop is CASRPRQGLNQPQHF. The CDR3 DNA reads TGTGCCAGCAGACCGAGACAGGGACTCAATCAGCCCCAGCATTTT.

The chain combines TRBV5-1 with TRBJ2-5, with 10 bases identical to TRBD1. The germline gives CDR1 SGHRS, CDR2 YFSETQ. V shed 4 bases, J shed 4 bases, and the junction held 7 bases outside the gene matches. This CDR3 is built from 15 residues. The CDR3 DNA reads as TGCGCCAGCAGCGTATCCGGACAGGGGGGAGAGACCCAGTACTTC. Protein product: CASSVSGQGGETQYF.

The chain has TRBV19 and TRBJ2-6; possible D gene TRBD1, 5 bases. V lost 6 bases and J lost 0, with 6 bases in between. Germline loops: CDR1 LNHDA, CDR2 SQIVND (reference sequence). The length of the CDR3 is 14 residues. Here the CDR3 reads CASRQGSGANVLTF. The DNA of the CDR3 is TGTGCCAGTAGGCAGGGCTCTGGGGCCAACGTCCTGACTTTC.

The V and J genes are TRBV5-5 and TRBJ1-2; possible D gene TRBD1, 5 bases. The germline V and J ends were trimmed by 0 bases and 5 bases, with 14 bases remaining between them. The CDR3 covers 15 residues. CDR1 is SGHKS and CDR2 is YYEKEE in the germline V gene (reference sequence). Here the CDR3 reads CASSLDGALGYGYTF. The CDR3 nucleotides read TGTGCCAGCAGCTTGGATGGGGCCCTGGGTTATGGCTACACCTTC.

This clone was observed a handful of times. The DNA for the CDR3 is TGTGCCAGCTCACCACGACAGGGTGTCCACGAGCAGTACGTC. Translating it yields CASSPRQGVHEQYV. The V gene is TRBV18, the J gene TRBJ2-7, with 7 bases lining up with TRBD1. With 1 base clipped from V and 5 bases from J, the junction kept 5 bases outside the gene matches. This CDR3 region has 14 residues. Germline loops: CDR1 KGHSH, CDR2 LQKENI.

The genes are TRBV11-1 and TRBJ2-3, with 8 bases lining up with TRBD2. The germline gives CDR1 SGHAT, CDR2 FQDESV (reference sequence). V was pared by 0 bases and J by 1 base, with 3 bases of the junction left unmatched. The CDR3 consists of 16 residues. The CDR3, as DNA: TGTGCCAGCAGCTTAGCGACTAGCGTTCGCACAGATACGCAGTATTTT. Translation: CASSLATSVRTDTQYF. Variable domain in full (rest from reference TRBV11-1 and TRBJ2-3): EAEVAQSPRYKITEKSQAVAFWCDPISGHATLYWYRQILGQGPELLVQFQDESVVDDSQLPKDRFSAERLKGVDSTLKIQPAELGDSAMYLCASSLATSVRTDTQYFGPGTRLTVL.

This clone appeared a few times. The chain is built from TRBV5-1 and TRBJ2-7, with unresolved D. V lost 0 bases and J 4 bases, leaving 11 bases between the germline ends. The CDR3 loop spans 14 amino acids. Germline CDR1 is SGHRS and CDR2 is YFSETQ. The CDR3 spells CASSLDTSRYEQYV. DNA for the CDR3: TGCGCCAGCAGCTTGGACACCTCAAGATACGAGCAGTACGTC.

The rearrangement uses TRBV15 and TRBJ2-3, with TRBD1 as a possible D gene (7 bases). CDR3 size: 17 residues. The germline gives CDR1 LNHNV, CDR2 YYDKDF (reference sequence). V dropped 0 bases and J dropped 3 bases, with 16 bases sitting between them. The CDR3 nucleotides read TGTGCCACCAGCAGAGATTCCGGGCCAGGGGGGACAGATACGCAGTATTTT. Its translation: CATSRDSGPGGTDTQYF. The whole variable domain, filled in from reference TRBV15 and TRBJ2-3, reads DAMVIQNPRYQVTQFGKPVTLSCSQTLNHNVMYWYQQKSSQAPKLLFHYYDKDFNNEADTPDNFQSRRPNTSFCFLDIRSPGLGDTAMYLCATSRDSGPGGTDTQYFGPGTRLTVL.

This clone came up once. V is TRBV6-2 or TRBV6-3 and J is TRBJ1-2, with D maybe TRBD1 (5 bases). Looked up from germline, CDR1 is MNHEY and CDR2 is SVGEGT. V shed 1 base and J shed 2 bases, with 11 bases lying between them. The CDR3 spans 15 residues. For the CDR3, the DNA is TGTGCCAGCAGTTACTGGAGGGGAGGGAACTATGGCTACACCTTC. Translating it yields CASSYWRGGNYGYTF.

This chain uses TRBV11-3 with TRBJ1-1; 7 bases are shared with TRBD1. Trimming at V came to 4 bases and at J to 1 base, leaving 3 bases not matched to a gene. Germline-derived CDR1 and CDR2 are SGHNT and YENEEA. The CDR3 consists of 14 residues. Written as DNA, the CDR3 is TGTGCCAGCAGCTACTCAGGGGGGAACACTGAAGCTTTCTTT. This translates into CASSYSGGNTEAFF.

Regarding this clone: Germline is not matched at one junction end, which may reflect a read error. The chain joins TRBV19 to TRBJ1-1; D may be TRBD1 (6 bases). Per the germline V gene, CDR1 is LNHDA and CDR2 is SQIVND (reference sequence). CDR3 length: 16 amino acids. Here the CDR3 DNA reads TGTGCCAGTAGTCAGCGGGGGGCTGGAGTGAACGCTGAAGCTTTCTTT. The encoded protein is CASSQRGAGVNAEAFF.

This chain connects TRBV20-1 to TRBJ2-3; 7 nucleotides align to TRBD2. J lost 6 bases, V lost 3 bases, and 12 bases had no gene match. CDR1 is DFQATT, CDR2 SNEGSKA, per germline (reference sequence). The CDR3 extends over 15 amino acids. CDR3 protein: CSASYASGVLDTQYF. CDR3 DNA sequence: TGCAGTGCTAGTTACGCTAGCGGAGTCCTGGATACGCAGTATTTT.

This sequence joins TRBV7-2 and TRBJ1-2, with TRBD1 as a possible D gene (5 bases). Trimming removed 1 base at V and 5 bases at J, with 17 bases between. From germline, CDR1 is SGHTA and CDR2 FQGNSA. The CDR3 length is 16 residues. Here the CDR3 reads CASSLGRGQLQYGYTF. CDR3 nucleotide sequence: TGTGCCAGCAGCTTAGGAAGAGGACAATTGCAATATGGCTACACCTTC.

The chain uses TRBV12-3 or TRBV12-4 and TRBJ1-2; D is undetermined. Trimming shortened V by 8 bases and J by 3 bases, and 10 bases separated the two germline ends. This CDR3 has 12 amino acids. The CDR3 loop reads CASGSRHYGYTF. CDR3 sequence (DNA): TGTGCCAGCGGCTCGAGGCACTATGGCTACACCTTC.

The chain carries TRBV2 and TRBJ1-2; TRBD1 aligns across 9 bases. Looked up from germline, CDR1 is SNHLY and CDR2 is FYNNEI. The CDR3 consists of 15 residues. The trim removed 5 bases at V and 8 bases at J, leaving 12 bases unmatched. CDR3 loop: CASSQRGQGDRGYTF. CDR3 in DNA: TGTGCCAGCAGTCAAAGGGGACAGGGTGATAGGGGCTACACCTTC.

V and J are TRBV5-1 and TRBJ1-1, with D possibly being TRBD1 (6 bases). V was trimmed by 7 bases and J by 3 bases, leaving 19 bases between them. Germline CDR1 is SGHRS and CDR2 is YFSETQ. This CDR3 region has 15 residues. The CDR3 nucleotides read TGCGCCAGCGGATTTAACGGTGCAGGGGACACTGAAGCTTTCTTT. Its protein is CASGFNGAGDTEAFF.

This clone was seen only once. The V gene is TRBV27, the J gene TRBJ2-1; TRBD2 matches 8 bases. The ends lost 5 bases at V and 1 base at J; junction bases unmatched: 13. This CDR3 is 18 amino acids long. The germline CDR1 and CDR2 sequences are MNHEY and SMNVEV (reference sequence). The CDR3 nucleotides are TGTGCCAGCAGTGCAGGGCCCCTAGCGGGCCAATCCTACAATGAGCAGTTCTTC. Its protein product is CASSAGPLAGQSYNEQFF.

This clone appeared once. Written as DNA, the CDR3 is TGTGCCAGCAGCCGGGATTTAGCTTCCGAGCAGTACTTC. Protein product: CASSRDLASEQYF. The chain is built from TRBV11-3 and TRBJ2-7; D may be TRBD2 (5 bases). V dropped 5 bases and J dropped 6 bases, with 14 bases sitting between them. This CDR3 region has 13 residues. CDR1 and CDR2 (germline): SGHNT, YENEEA. Full variable domain (rest looked up from reference TRBV11-3 and TRBJ2-7): EAGVVQSPRYKIIEKKQPVAFWCNPISGHNTLYWYLQNLGQGPELLIRYENEEAVDDSQLPKDRFSAERLKGVDSTLKIQPAELGDSAVYLCASSRDLASEQYFGPGTRLTVT.

The chain uses TRBV10-1 and TRBJ2-3, with D possibly being TRBD2 (5 bases). The CDR3 is 14 residues long. CDR1 and CDR2 from the germline V gene are WNHNN and SYGVQD (reference sequence). The V end was cut by 2 bases, the J end by 0 bases, with 6 bases between. CDR3 residues: CASSETRSTDTQYF. CDR3 nucleotides: TGCGCCAGCAGTGAGACTAGAAGCACAGATACGCAGTATTTT.

V is TRBV6-1 and J is TRBJ2-2; 10 positions agree with TRBD2. The CDR3 runs 15 residues. Germline CDR1 reads MNHNS; CDR2 reads SASEGT. V was pared by 1 base and J by 5 bases, with 1 base of the junction left unmatched. The CDR3 bases are TGTGCCAGCAGTGAAGTACTAGCGGGAACCGGGGAGCTGTTTTTT. Translated: CASSEVLAGTGELFF.

The V gene is TRBV28, the J gene TRBJ2-4, with 8 bases that match TRBD2. V dropped 10 bases and J dropped 7; count of bases not matched to a gene: 12. The germline V gene encodes CDR1 MDHEN and CDR2 SYDVKM. The CDR3 spans 14 residues. CDR3: CATSPGGGSNIQYF. In DNA form, the CDR3 reads TGTGCCACCTCCCCGGGCGGGGGGTCTAACATTCAGTACTTC. Looking up the rest from reference TRBV28 and TRBJ2-4 gives the full variable domain: DVKVTQSSRYLVKRTGEKVFLECVQDMDHENMFWYRQDPGLGLRLIYFSYDVKMKEKGDIPEGYSVSREKKERFSLILESASTNQTSMYLCATSPGGGSNIQYFGAGTRLSVL.

The gene calls are TRBV20-1 and TRBJ1-1; the D gene is possibly TRBD1 (6 bases). With 3 bases removed from V and 6 bases from J, the gap between germline ends came to 11 bases. Germline V gene data show CDR1 as DFQATT and CDR2 as SNEGSKA (reference sequence). The CDR3 totals 12 residues. This chain's CDR3 is CSASWGPAEAFF. The CDR3 bases are TGCAGTGCTAGTTGGGGGCCCGCTGAAGCTTTCTTT.

This clone was picked up a small number of times. The rearrangement joins TRBV19 to TRBJ1-5, with D possibly TRBD1 on 5 matching bases. Germline loops: CDR1 LNHDA, CDR2 SQIVND (reference sequence). V gave up 4 bases and J gave up 0 bases, with 13 bases separating them. This CDR3 contains 16 residues. CDR3 amino acids: CASSRFGGGSNQPQHF. In DNA, the CDR3 is TGTGCCAGTAGTAGGTTCGGCGGGGGTAGCAATCAGCCCCAGCATTTT.

V usage is TRBV28 and J usage is TRBJ2-3, with 9 bases that match TRBD1. The CDR3 sequence is 14 residues long. Germline V gene data show CDR1 as MDHEN and CDR2 as SYDVKM. The V and J ends lost 5 bases and 8 bases, in that order; junction bases with no gene match: 8. CDR3 sequence: CASSLGQGLGTQYF. CDR3 coding DNA: TGTGCCAGCAGTCTCGGACAGGGGTTGGGTACGCAGTATTTT.

This clone was observed a handful of times. V gene TRBV5-1 combines with J gene TRBJ2-7; D is perhaps TRBD2 (6 bases). The CDR3 sequence is 14 residues long. Trimming took off 2 bases at V and 7 bases at J, with 16 bases between the two ends. Looked up from germline, CDR1 is SGHRS and CDR2 is YFSETQ. CDR3 in amino acids: CASSFSGGSGEQYV. CDR3 nucleotide sequence: TGCGCCAGCAGCTTCTCCGGAGGGTCGGGGGAGCAGTACGTC.

V and J are TRBV27 and TRBJ2-3; 11 bases fit TRBD2. This CDR3 comprises 16 residues. The germline gives CDR1 MNHEY, CDR2 SMNVEV (reference sequence). Unmatched junction bases numbered 12, after V lost 7 bases and J lost 6 bases. CDR3 loop: CASTKLAGEFRDTQYF. DNA of the CDR3: TGTGCCAGCACCAAACTAGCGGGGGAGTTCAGGGATACGCAGTATTTT.

The chain uses TRBV4-1 and TRBJ1-1; D is uncertain. Germline loops: CDR1 MGHRA, CDR2 YSYEKL. CDR3 length: 11 amino acids. V lost 4 bases, J lost 5 bases, and 5 bases lay in between. The CDR3 protein is CASSRGTEAFF. CDR3 nucleotides: TGCGCCAGCAGCCGAGGGACTGAAGCTTTCTTT.

The rearrangement uses TRBV3-1 (or the pseudogene TRBV3-2) and TRBJ1-4; D gene unclear. The V and J ends lost 4 bases and 10 bases respectively, with 19 bases between them. CDR3 length equals 15 residues. Germline V gene data show CDR1 as LGHDT and CDR2 as YNNKEL (reference sequence). This CDR3 reads CASSLKAMASGKLFF. The CDR3 DNA is TGTGCCAGCAGCCTCAAAGCCATGGCTAGTGGAAAACTGTTTTTT.

This chain connects TRBV19 to TRBJ2-2, with D possibly TRBD1 on 5 matching bases. Germline V gives CDR1 LNHDA, CDR2 SQIVND (reference sequence). V shed 3 bases and J shed 6 bases, with 11 bases lying between them. This CDR3 spans 14 amino acids. The DNA of the CDR3 is TGTGCCAGTAGTATGGGGCAGTCTTCCGGGGAGCTGTTTTTT. Its protein is CASSMGQSSGELFF.

V usage is TRBV18 and J usage is TRBJ1-1; maybe TRBD1 (6 bases). CDR1 is KGHSH and CDR2 is LQKENI in the germline V gene. This CDR3 is built from 14 residues. V was clipped by 0 bases and J by 5 bases, with 10 bases between them. The chain's CDR3 is CASSPPNRVTEAFF. CDR3 sequence (DNA): TGTGCCAGCTCACCACCGAACAGGGTGACTGAAGCTTTCTTT.